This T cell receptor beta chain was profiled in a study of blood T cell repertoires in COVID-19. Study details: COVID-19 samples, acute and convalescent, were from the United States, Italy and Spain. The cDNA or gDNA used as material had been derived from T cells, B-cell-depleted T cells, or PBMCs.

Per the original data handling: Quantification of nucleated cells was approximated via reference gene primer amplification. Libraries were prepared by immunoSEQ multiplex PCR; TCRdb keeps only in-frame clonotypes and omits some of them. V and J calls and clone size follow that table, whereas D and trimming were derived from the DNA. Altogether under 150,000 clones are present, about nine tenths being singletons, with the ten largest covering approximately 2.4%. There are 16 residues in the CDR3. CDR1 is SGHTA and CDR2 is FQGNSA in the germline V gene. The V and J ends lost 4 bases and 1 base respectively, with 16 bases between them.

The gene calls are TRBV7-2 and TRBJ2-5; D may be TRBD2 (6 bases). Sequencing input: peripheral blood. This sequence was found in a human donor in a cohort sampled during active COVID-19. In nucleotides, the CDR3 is TGTGCCAGCAGCTACAGCGGAGGGGTATTCCAAGAGACCCAGTACTTC. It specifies CASSYSGGVFQETQYF. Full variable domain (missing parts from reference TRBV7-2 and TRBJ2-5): GAGVSQSPSNKVTEKGKDVELRCDPISGHTALYWYRQSLGQGLEFLIYFQGNSAPDKSGLPSDRFSAERTGGSVSTLTIQRTQQEDSAVYLCASSYSGGVFQETQYFGPGTRLLVL.